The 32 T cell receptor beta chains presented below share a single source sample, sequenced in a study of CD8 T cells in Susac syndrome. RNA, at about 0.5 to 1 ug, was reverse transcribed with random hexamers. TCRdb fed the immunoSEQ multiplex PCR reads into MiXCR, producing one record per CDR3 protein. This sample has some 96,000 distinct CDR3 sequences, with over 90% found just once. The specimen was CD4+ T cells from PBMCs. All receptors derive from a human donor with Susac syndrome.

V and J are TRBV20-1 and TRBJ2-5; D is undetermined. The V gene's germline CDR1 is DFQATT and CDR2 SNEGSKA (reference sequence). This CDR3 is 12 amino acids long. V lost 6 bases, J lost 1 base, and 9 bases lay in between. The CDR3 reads CSAPTSQETQYF. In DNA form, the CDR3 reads TGCAGTGCACCGACGTCCCAAGAGACCCAGTACTTC.

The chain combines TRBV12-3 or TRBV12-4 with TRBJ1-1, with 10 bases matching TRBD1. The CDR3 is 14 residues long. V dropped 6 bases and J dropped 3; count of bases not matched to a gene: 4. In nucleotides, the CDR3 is TGTGCCAGCAGCCCCGGGACAGGGGACACTGAAGCTTTCTTT. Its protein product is CASSPGTGDTEAFF.

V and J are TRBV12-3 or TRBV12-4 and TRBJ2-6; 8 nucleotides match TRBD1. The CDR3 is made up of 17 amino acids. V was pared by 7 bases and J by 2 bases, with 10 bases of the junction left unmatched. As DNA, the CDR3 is TGTGCCAGCAATCCGACAGGGGCATGGGCTGGGGCCAACGTCCTGACTTTC. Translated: CASNPTGAWAGANVLTF.

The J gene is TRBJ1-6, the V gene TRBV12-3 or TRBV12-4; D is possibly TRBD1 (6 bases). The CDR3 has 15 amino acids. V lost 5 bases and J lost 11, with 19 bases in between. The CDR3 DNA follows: TGTGCCAGCAGTAACTCACAGGGAGCCAGGACACCCCTCCACTTT. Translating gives CASSNSQGARTPLHF.

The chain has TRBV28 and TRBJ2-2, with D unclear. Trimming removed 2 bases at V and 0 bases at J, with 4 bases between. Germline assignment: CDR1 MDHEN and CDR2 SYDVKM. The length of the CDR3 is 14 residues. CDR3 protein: CASSLGPNTGELFF. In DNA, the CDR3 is TGTGCCAGCAGTTTAGGGCCGAACACCGGGGAGCTGTTTTTT. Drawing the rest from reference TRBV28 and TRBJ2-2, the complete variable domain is DVKVTQSSRYLVKRTGEKVFLECVQDMDHENMFWYRQDPGLGLRLIYFSYDVKMKEKGDIPEGYSVSREKKERFSLILESASTNQTSMYLCASSLGPNTGELFFGEGSRLTVL.

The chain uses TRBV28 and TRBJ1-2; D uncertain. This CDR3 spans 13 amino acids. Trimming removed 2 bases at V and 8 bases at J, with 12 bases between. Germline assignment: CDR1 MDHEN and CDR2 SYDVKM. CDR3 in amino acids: CASSLIQEPGYTF. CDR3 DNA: TGTGCCAGCAGTTTAATCCAGGAGCCCGGCTACACCTTC.

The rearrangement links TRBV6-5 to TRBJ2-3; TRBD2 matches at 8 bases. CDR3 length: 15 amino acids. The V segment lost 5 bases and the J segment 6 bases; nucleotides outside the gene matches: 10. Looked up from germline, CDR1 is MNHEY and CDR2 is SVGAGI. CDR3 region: CASSQPSGGPDTQYF. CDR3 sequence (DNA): TGTGCCAGCAGTCAGCCTTCGGGGGGGCCGGATACGCAGTATTTT.

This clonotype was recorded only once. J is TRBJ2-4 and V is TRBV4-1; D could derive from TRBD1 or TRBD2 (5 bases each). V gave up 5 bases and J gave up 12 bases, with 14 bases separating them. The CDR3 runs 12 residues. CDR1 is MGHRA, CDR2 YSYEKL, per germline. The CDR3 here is CASSTPGTTQYF. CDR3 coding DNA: TGCGCCAGCAGCACCCCCGGGACCACTCAGTACTTC.

The CDR3 loop is CASSLAGGGPDTQYF. The CDR3 nucleotides are TGCGCCAGCAGCTTGGCGGGCGGGGGGCCAGATACGCAGTATTTT. J is TRBJ2-3 and V is TRBV5-1; TRBD2 agrees at 8 bases. The germline CDR1 and CDR2 sequences are SGHRS and YFSETQ. The CDR3 spans 15 residues. The J segment lost 4 bases and the V segment lost 0 bases, leaving 4 bases of the junction unmatched.

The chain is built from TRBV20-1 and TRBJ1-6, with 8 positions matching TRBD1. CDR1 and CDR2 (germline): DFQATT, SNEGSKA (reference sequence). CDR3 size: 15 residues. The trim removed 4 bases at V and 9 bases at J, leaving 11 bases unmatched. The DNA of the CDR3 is TGCAGTGCTAAGTTGACAGGGGACAGAGGTTCACCCCTCCACTTT. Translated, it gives CSAKLTGDRGSPLHF.

The chain's CDR3 is CSALESYEQYF. The CDR3 coding sequence is TGCAGTGCCTTGGAGTCCTACGAGCAGTACTTC. The chain recombines TRBV20-1 with TRBJ2-7; D uncertain. Germline-derived CDR1 and CDR2 are DFQATT and SNEGSKA (reference sequence). V was trimmed by 6 bases and J by 1 base, leaving 7 bases between them. The CDR3 sequence is 11 residues long.

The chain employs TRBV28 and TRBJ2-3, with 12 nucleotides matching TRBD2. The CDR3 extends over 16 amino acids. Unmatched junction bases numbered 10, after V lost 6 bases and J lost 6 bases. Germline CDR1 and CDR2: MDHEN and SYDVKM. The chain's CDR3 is CASSPGLAGTWDTQYF. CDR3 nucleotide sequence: TGTGCCAGCAGCCCCGGACTAGCGGGGACATGGGATACGCAGTATTTT.

CDR3 sequence: CASSKGQAEQFF. DNA for the CDR3: TGTGCCAGTAGTAAAGGGCAGGCTGAGCAGTTCTTC. The chain carries TRBV19 and TRBJ2-1; D remains ambiguous. V shed 4 bases and J shed 9 bases, with 10 bases lying between them. Looked up from germline, CDR1 is LNHDA and CDR2 is SQIVND (reference sequence). The CDR3 spans 12 residues. The variable domain in full, completed from reference TRBV19 and TRBJ2-1, reads DGGITQSPKYLFRKEGQNVTLSCEQNLNHDAMYWYRQDPGQGLRLIYYSQIVNDFQKGDIAEGYSVSREKKESFPLTVTSAQKNPTAFYLCASSKGQAEQFFGPGTRLTVL.

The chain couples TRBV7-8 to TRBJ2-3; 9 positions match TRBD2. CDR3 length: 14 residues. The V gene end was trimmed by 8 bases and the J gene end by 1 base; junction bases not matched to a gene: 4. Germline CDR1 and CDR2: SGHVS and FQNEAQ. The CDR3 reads CASGLAGRTDTQYF. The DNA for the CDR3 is TGTGCCAGCGGTCTAGCGGGACGCACAGATACGCAGTATTTT.

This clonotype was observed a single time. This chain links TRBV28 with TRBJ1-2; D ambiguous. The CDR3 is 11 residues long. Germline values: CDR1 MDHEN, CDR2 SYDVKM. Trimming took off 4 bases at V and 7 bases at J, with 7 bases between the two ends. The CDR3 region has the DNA TGTGCCAGCAGTTCCTACGGTGGCTACACCTTC. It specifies CASSSYGGYTF.

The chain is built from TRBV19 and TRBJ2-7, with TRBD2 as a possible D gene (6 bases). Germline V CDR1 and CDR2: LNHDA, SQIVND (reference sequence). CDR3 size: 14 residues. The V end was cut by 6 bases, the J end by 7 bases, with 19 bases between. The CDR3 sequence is CASSPNGVAGEQYF. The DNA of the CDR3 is TGTGCCAGTAGCCCAAACGGAGTCGCGGGAGAGCAGTACTTC.

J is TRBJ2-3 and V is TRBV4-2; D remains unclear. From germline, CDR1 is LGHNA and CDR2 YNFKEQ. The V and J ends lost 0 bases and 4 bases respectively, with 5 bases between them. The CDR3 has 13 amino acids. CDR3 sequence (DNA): TGTGCCAGCAGCCAAGATATGGCAGATACGCAGTATTTT. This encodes CASSQDMADTQYF.

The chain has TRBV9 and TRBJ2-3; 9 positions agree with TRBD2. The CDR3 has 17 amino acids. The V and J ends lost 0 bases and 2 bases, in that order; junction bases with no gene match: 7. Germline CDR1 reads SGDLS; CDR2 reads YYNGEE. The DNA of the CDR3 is TGTGCCAGCAGCGTAGTCGGTGCGGGGGGGTCCACAGATACGCAGTATTTT. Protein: CASSVVGAGGSTDTQYF.

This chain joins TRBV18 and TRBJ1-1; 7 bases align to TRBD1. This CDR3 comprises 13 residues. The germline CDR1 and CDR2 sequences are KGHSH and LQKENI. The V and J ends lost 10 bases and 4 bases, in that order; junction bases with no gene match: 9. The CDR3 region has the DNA TGTGCCAACCACAGGGGAAGTGGCACTGAAGCTTTCTTT. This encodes CANHRGSGTEAFF. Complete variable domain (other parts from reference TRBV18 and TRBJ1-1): NAGVMQNPRHLVRRRGQEARLRCSPMKGHSHVYWYRQLPEEGLKFMVYLQKENIIDESGMPKERFSAEFPKEGPSILRIQQVVRGDSAAYFCANHRGSGTEAFFGQGTRLTVV.

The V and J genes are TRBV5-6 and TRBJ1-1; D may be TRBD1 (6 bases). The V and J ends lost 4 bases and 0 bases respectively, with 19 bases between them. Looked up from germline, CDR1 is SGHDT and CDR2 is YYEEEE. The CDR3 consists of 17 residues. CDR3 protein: CASSLVLDRSMNTEAFF. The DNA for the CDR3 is TGTGCCAGCAGCCTCGTATTGGACAGATCAATGAACACTGAAGCTTTCTTT.

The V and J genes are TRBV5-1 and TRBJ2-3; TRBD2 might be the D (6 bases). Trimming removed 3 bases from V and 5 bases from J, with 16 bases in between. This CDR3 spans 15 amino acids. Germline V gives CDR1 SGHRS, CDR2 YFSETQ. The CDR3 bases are TGCGCCAGCAGCTCGGAGCCGGGGGTGGGAGATACGCAGTATTTT. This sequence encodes CASSSEPGVGDTQYF.

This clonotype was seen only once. In DNA form, the CDR3 reads TGTGCCAGCAGTTTCGGGACAGGGGTCAATTCACCCCTCCACTTT. Protein: CASSFGTGVNSPLHF. J is TRBJ1-6 and V is TRBV12-3 or TRBV12-4, with TRBD1 matching 10 bases. V trimming: 3 bases; J trimming: 7 bases; junction bases outside the gene matches: 3. The CDR3 is made up of 15 amino acids.

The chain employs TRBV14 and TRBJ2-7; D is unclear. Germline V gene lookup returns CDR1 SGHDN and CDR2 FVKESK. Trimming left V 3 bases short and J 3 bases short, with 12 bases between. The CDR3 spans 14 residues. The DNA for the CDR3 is TGTGCCAGCAGCCACCGCGCCGGGTTCTACGAGCAGTACTTC. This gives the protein CASSHRAGFYEQYF.

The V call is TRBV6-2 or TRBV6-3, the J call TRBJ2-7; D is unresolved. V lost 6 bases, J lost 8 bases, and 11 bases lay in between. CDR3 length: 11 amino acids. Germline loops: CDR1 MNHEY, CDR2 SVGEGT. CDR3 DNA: TGTGCCAGCAGCCGCGCCAACCAGCAGTACTTC. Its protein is CASSRANQQYF.

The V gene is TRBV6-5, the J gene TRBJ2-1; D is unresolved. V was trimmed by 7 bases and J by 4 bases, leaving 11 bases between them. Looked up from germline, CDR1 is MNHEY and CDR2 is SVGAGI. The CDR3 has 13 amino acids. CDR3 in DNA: TGTGCCAGCACTAGAGGCAAATACAATGAGCAGTTCTTC. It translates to CASTRGKYNEQFF.

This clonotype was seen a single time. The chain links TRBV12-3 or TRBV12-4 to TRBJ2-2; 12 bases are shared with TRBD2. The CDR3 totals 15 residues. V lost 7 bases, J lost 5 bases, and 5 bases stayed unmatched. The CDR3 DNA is TGTGCCAGCACCCGACTAGCGGGGGAGACCGGGGAGCTGTTTTTT. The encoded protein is CASTRLAGETGELFF.

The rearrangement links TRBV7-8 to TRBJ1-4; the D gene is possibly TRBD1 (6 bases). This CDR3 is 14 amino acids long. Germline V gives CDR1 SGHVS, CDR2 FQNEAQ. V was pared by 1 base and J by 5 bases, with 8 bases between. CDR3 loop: CASSLDRVNEKLFF. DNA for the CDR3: TGTGCCAGCAGCTTAGACAGGGTGAATGAAAAACTGTTTTTT.

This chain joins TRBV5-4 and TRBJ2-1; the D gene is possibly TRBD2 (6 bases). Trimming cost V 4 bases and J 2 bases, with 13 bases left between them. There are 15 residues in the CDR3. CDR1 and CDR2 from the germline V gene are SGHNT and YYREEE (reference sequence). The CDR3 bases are TGTGCCAGCAGCCCCACTAGCATGGCCTACAATGAGCAGTTCTTC. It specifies CASSPTSMAYNEQFF.

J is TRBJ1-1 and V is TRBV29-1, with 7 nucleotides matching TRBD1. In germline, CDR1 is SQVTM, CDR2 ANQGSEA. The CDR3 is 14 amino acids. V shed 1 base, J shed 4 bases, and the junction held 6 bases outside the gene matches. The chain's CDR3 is CSVEVWAGGTEAFF. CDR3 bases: TGCAGCGTTGAAGTCTGGGCAGGGGGCACTGAAGCTTTCTTT. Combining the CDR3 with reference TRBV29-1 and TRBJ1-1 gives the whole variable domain SAVISQKPSRDICQRGTSLTIQCQVDSQVTMMFWYRQQPGQSLTLIATANQGSEATYESGFVIDKFPISRPNLTFSTLTVSNMSPEDSSIYLCSVEVWAGGTEAFFGQGTRLTVV.

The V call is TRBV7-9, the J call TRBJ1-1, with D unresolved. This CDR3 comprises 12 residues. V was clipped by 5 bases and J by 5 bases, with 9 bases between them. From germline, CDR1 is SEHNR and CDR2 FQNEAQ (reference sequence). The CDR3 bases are TGTGCCAGCAGCATCTGGGGAACTGAAGCTTTCTTT. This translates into CASSIWGTEAFF.

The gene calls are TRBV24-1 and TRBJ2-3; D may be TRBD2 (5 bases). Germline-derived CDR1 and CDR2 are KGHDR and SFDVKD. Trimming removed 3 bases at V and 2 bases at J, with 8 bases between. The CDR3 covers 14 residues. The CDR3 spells CATSDEGYTDTQYF. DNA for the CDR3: TGTGCCACCAGTGATGAGGGCTACACAGATACGCAGTATTTT.

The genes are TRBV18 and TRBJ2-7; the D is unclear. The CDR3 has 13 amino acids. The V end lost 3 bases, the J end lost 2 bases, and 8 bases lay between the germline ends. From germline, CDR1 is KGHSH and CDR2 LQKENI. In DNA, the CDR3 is TGTGCCAGCTCACCCATGGGAACCTACGAGCAGTACTTC. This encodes CASSPMGTYEQYF.